This paragraph covers one TCR beta chain sequence. As yet, its antigen is unknown. The data were taken from a study of OX40 agonist ivuxolimab in advanced cancers. Regarding the study as a whole: Both blood CD4+ and CD8+ T cells showed clonal growth by week 6 at 0.1 to 3.0 mg/kg.

Here immunoSEQ multiplex PCR was the method, and the copy in TCRdb shows in-frame clones only, minus some. Here the sample spans tens of thousands of clones, around four fifths being singletons. Germline loops: CDR1 LGHNA, CDR2 YNFKEQ. J gave up 3 bases and V 1 base, and 6 bases lay outside the gene matches. The CDR3 is 16 amino acids. The clonotype comes from an adult with an advanced solid tumor such as melanoma, head and neck, liver or kidney cancer. V is TRBV4-2 and J is TRBJ2-1, with 7 bases that match TRBD2. Sequences were derived from CD4+ or CD8+ T cells sorted from blood, sampled in a trial of the OX40 agonist ivuxolimab. CDR3 in DNA: TGTGCCAGCAGCCAAGTAGTGGGGGGGAACTACAATGAGCAGTTCTTC. Translation: CASSQVVGGNYNEQFF.